Presented here are 22 T cell receptor beta chains from one specimen sequenced in a study of blood T cell repertoires in COVID-19. Produced via immunoSEQ multiplex PCR; TCRdb's table is partial and in-frame only. The sample has about 280,000 clones, approximately 90% seen once. Source material: PBMCs or T cells enriched from blood (not recorded which). The origin of the receptors is a woman aged 40 to 55 who had recovered from COVID-19.

V is TRBV19 and J is TRBJ1-5; TRBD1 matches 7 bases. The CDR3 contains 14 residues. In germline, CDR1 is LNHDA, CDR2 SQIVND (reference sequence). V was clipped by 3 bases and J by 6 bases; unmatched bases: 5. CDR3 nucleotides: TGTGCCAGTAGTATCCAAGACAGGGTTCAGCCCCAGCATTTT. Its protein is CASSIQDRVQPQHF.

The genes are TRBV7-9 and TRBJ1-4, with D possibly matching TRBD1 (6 bases). CDR3 length: 16 amino acids. Trimming removed 5 bases at V and 4 bases at J, with 17 bases between. Germline V gene lookup returns CDR1 SEHNR and CDR2 FQNEAQ (reference sequence). The CDR3 spells CASSQLDQGYNEKLFF. The CDR3 coding sequence is TGTGCCAGCAGCCAACTAGACCAGGGGTATAATGAAAAACTGTTTTTT. The whole variable domain, filled in from reference TRBV7-9 and TRBJ1-4, reads DTGVSQNPRHKITKRGQNVTFRCDPISEHNRLYWYRQTLGQGPEFLTYFQNEAQLEKSRLLSDRFSAERPKGSFSTLEIQRTEQGDSAMYLCASSQLDQGYNEKLFFGSGTQLSVL.

The rearrangement links TRBV11-3 to TRBJ2-1; 11 bases line up with TRBD2. Trimming at V came to 1 base and at J to 9 bases, leaving 5 bases not matched to a gene. CDR1 and CDR2 (germline): SGHNT, YENEEA. The CDR3 consists of 15 residues. The CDR3 region is CASSLGSGRASEQFF. In DNA form, the CDR3 reads TGTGCCAGCAGCTTAGGTAGCGGGAGGGCCAGTGAGCAGTTCTTC. Complete variable domain (other parts from reference TRBV11-3 and TRBJ2-1): EAGVVQSPRYKIIEKKQPVAFWCNPISGHNTLYWYLQNLGQGPELLIRYENEEAVDDSQLPKDRFSAERLKGVDSTLKIQPAELGDSAVYLCASSLGSGRASEQFFGPGTRLTVL.

The chain joins TRBV7-2 to TRBJ2-5; no clear D. The V gene lost 7 bases and the J gene lost 4 bases, with 13 bases spanning the gap. CDR3 length: 13 residues. CDR1 SGHTA and CDR2 FQGNSA come from the germline V gene. The CDR3 DNA follows: TGTGCCAGCAAACCACGAAACGGAGAGACCCAGTACTTC. It translates to CASKPRNGETQYF.

The CDR3 DNA reads TGTGCCTGGACTGTTGTCAGGGGAAAGACCCAGTACTTC. Translation gives CAWTVVRGKTQYF. The V call is TRBV30, the J call TRBJ2-5, with D possibly TRBD1 on 6 matching bases. The germline CDR1 and CDR2 sequences are GTSNPN and SVGIG (reference sequence). The ends were cut back, 4 bases at V and 6 bases at J, with 15 bases in the middle. The CDR3 is made up of 13 amino acids.

This chain connects TRBV7-8 to TRBJ1-6, with 8 bases that match TRBD1. Per the germline V gene, CDR1 is SGHVS and CDR2 is FQNEAQ. This CDR3 has 14 amino acids. Trimming removed 6 bases from V and 7 bases from J; junction bases left unmatched: 5. The CDR3 is CASRTGVENSPLHF. CDR3 nucleotides: TGTGCCAGCAGGACAGGGGTAGAGAATTCACCCCTCCACTTT. Variable domain in full (rest from reference TRBV7-8 and TRBJ1-6): GAGVSQSPRYKVAKRGQDVALRCDPISGHVSLFWYQQALGQGPEFLTYFQNEAQLDKSGLPSDRFFAERPEGSVSTLKIQRTQQEDSAVYLCASRTGVENSPLHFGNGTRLTVT.

The sample holds a few counts of this clone. The CDR3 DNA reads TGTGCCAGCGGCCGTGACAGGGATCAGCCCCAGCATTTT. Amino acid sequence: CASGRDRDQPQHF. V and J are TRBV2 and TRBJ1-5; 7 bases line up with TRBD1. The V segment lost 8 bases and the J segment 5 bases; nucleotides outside the gene matches: 6. This CDR3 comprises 13 residues. Germline V lookup: CDR1 SNHLY, CDR2 FYNNEI.

This chain joins TRBV16 and TRBJ2-3, with no clear D. V dropped 0 bases and J dropped 3 bases, with 7 bases sitting between them. The CDR3 spans 14 residues. CDR1 KGHSY and CDR2 FQNENV come from the germline V gene. In DNA form, the CDR3 reads TGTGCCAGCAGCCAATCAAGGAGTACAGATACGCAGTATTTT. It is translated as CASSQSRSTDTQYF.

The V and J genes are TRBV10-2 and TRBJ2-4, with 7 nucleotides matching TRBD1. The V and J ends lost 1 base and 3 bases, in that order; junction bases with no gene match: 9. The CDR3 consists of 17 residues. Germline lookup yields CDR1 WSHSY and CDR2 SAAADI. CDR3 amino acids: CASSEFGTGASKNIQYF. CDR3 sequence (DNA): TGCGCCAGCAGTGAGTTTGGAACAGGGGCGAGCAAAAACATTCAGTACTTC.

The rearrangement uses TRBV18 and TRBJ2-1, with 7 bases identical to TRBD2. After removal of 0 bases from V and 7 bases from J, the junction contained 12 bases not matched to a gene. The CDR3 contains 17 residues. Germline assignment: CDR1 KGHSH and CDR2 LQKENI. CDR3 sequence: CASSPPTPGGPKNEQFF. Written as DNA, the CDR3 is TGTGCCAGCTCACCACCCACTCCGGGAGGCCCTAAAAATGAGCAGTTCTTC.

The J gene is TRBJ2-5, the V gene TRBV10-3; D is undetermined. The V gene's germline CDR1 is ENHRY and CDR2 SYGVKD. The CDR3 runs 14 residues. Trimming removed 6 bases from V and 0 bases from J, with 11 bases in between. CDR3 protein: CAIRPTKNQETQYF. The CDR3, as DNA: TGTGCCATCAGGCCGACAAAAAACCAAGAGACCCAGTACTTC.

The chain links TRBV10-3 to TRBJ1-6, with 10 bases fitting TRBD1. Losses at the gene ends were 6 bases for V and 5 bases for J; bases not matched to a gene: 1. The germline V gene encodes CDR1 ENHRY and CDR2 SYGVKD. CDR3 size: 14 residues. The CDR3 is CAIRDRGDNSPLHF. The CDR3 region has the DNA TGTGCCATCAGGGACAGGGGGGATAATTCACCCCTCCACTTT.

This rearrangement joins TRBV28 to TRBJ2-2, with D possibly TRBD2 on 6 matching bases. V shed 5 bases and J shed 1 base, with 17 bases lying between them. The CDR3 has 17 residues. Germline lookup yields CDR1 MDHEN and CDR2 SYDVKM. The CDR3: CASSRQKLAQNTGELFF. CDR3 DNA sequence: TGTGCCAGCAGTCGTCAAAAACTAGCTCAGAACACCGGGGAGCTGTTTTTT.

V gene TRBV5-4 combines with J gene TRBJ1-4, with D unresolved. V gave up 2 bases and J gave up 4 bases, with 12 bases separating them. CDR1 and CDR2 from the germline V gene are SGHNT and YYREEE (reference sequence). This CDR3 has 15 residues. The CDR3 sequence: CASSLGGGSNEKLFF. CDR3 DNA sequence: TGTGCCAGCAGCTTAGGTGGAGGGAGTAATGAAAAACTGTTTTTT.

The chain has TRBV4-2 and TRBJ1-6, with D maybe TRBD1 (5 bases). Looked up from germline, CDR1 is LGHNA and CDR2 is YNFKEQ. V was trimmed by 4 bases and J by 8 bases, leaving 15 bases between them. There are 15 residues in the CDR3. As DNA, the CDR3 is TGTGCCAGCAGCCCCCCGGGGGAGATTTATTCACCCCTCCACTTT. Translated: CASSPPGEIYSPLHF.

The chain couples TRBV7-6 to TRBJ2-3, with D maybe TRBD2 (6 bases). Trimming stripped 1 base from V and 0 bases from J, with 20 bases between. The germline gives CDR1 SGHVS, CDR2 FNYEAQ. This CDR3 is built from 19 residues. The DNA for the CDR3 is TGTGCCAGCAGCTTAGTCCCCCCGGGACTCCTCTCTAGCACAGATACGCAGTATTTT. Translated, it gives CASSLVPPGLLSSTDTQYF. Combining the CDR3 with reference TRBV7-6 and TRBJ2-3 gives the whole variable domain GAGVSQSPRYKVTKRGQDVALRCDPISGHVSLYWYRQALGQGPEFLTYFNYEAQQDKSGLPNDRFSAERPEGSISTLTIQRTEQRDSAMYRCASSLVPPGLLSSTDTQYFGPGTRLTVL.

The rearrangement joins TRBV7-8 to TRBJ2-7, with D unresolved. Germline CDR1 is SGHVS and CDR2 is FQNEAQ. Trimming shortened V by 3 bases and J by 5 bases, and 11 bases separated the two germline ends. The CDR3 loop spans 13 amino acids. The CDR3 DNA reads TGTGCCAGCAGCTTTTTACCTCGGGACGAGCAGTACTTC. Translation gives CASSFLPRDEQYF.

The chain employs TRBV7-3 and TRBJ2-3; 7 positions agree with TRBD2. From germline, CDR1 is SGHTA and CDR2 FQGTGA. The CDR3 has 13 amino acids. V lost 4 bases, J lost 6 bases, and 4 bases stayed unmatched. CDR3 sequence: CASSYLAVDTQYF. In nucleotides, the CDR3 is TGTGCCAGCAGCTACCTAGCGGTCGATACGCAGTATTTT.

CDR3: CASSPPTGGPHEQYF. DNA of the CDR3: TGTGCCAGCTCACCACCCACGGGAGGGCCCCACGAGCAGTACTTC. The chain couples TRBV18 to TRBJ2-7, with TRBD2 matching 8 bases. Unmatched junction bases numbered 6, after V lost 0 bases and J lost 5 bases. CDR1 is KGHSH, CDR2 LQKENI, per germline. This CDR3 region has 15 residues.

The V call is TRBV9, the J call TRBJ1-1; D is undetermined. Germline loops: CDR1 SGDLS, CDR2 YYNGEE. CDR3 length equals 13 residues. The V end lost 1 base, the J end lost 4 bases, and 8 bases lay between the germline ends. CDR3 sequence reads: CASSVLGSTEAFF. CDR3 DNA sequence: TGTGCCAGCAGCGTATTGGGGAGCACTGAAGCTTTCTTT.

The chain carries TRBV29-1 and TRBJ1-4; D ambiguous. V was cut by 4 bases and J by 7 bases, with 10 bases left in between. Germline CDR1 and CDR2: SQVTM and ANQGSEA. The CDR3 loop spans 12 amino acids. The CDR3 loop is CSVGRRGEKLFF. The CDR3 DNA sequence: TGCAGCGTTGGCCGGCGCGGTGAAAAACTGTTTTTT.

The chain combines TRBV6-1 with TRBJ1-6, with D perhaps TRBD1 (5 bases). V lost 0 bases, J lost 10 bases, and 10 bases lay in between. Germline V gene data show CDR1 as MNHNS and CDR2 as SASEGT. The CDR3 is 14 amino acids. CDR3 in amino acids: CASSEAGGDSPLHF. DNA for the CDR3: TGTGCCAGCAGTGAAGCCGGGGGGGACTCACCCCTCCACTTT.